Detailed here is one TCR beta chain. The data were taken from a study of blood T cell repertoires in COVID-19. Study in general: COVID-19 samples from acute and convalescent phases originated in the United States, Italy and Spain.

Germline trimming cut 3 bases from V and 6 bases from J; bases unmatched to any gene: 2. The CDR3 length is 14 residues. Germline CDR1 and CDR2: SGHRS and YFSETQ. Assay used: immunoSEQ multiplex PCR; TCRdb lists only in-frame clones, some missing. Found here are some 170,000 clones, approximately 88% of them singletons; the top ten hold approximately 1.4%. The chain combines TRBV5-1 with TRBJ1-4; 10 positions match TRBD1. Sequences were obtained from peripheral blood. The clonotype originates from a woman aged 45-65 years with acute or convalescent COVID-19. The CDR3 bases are TGCGCCAGCAGCTCCGGGACAGGGGATGAAAAACTGTTTTTT. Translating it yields CASSSGTGDEKLFF.